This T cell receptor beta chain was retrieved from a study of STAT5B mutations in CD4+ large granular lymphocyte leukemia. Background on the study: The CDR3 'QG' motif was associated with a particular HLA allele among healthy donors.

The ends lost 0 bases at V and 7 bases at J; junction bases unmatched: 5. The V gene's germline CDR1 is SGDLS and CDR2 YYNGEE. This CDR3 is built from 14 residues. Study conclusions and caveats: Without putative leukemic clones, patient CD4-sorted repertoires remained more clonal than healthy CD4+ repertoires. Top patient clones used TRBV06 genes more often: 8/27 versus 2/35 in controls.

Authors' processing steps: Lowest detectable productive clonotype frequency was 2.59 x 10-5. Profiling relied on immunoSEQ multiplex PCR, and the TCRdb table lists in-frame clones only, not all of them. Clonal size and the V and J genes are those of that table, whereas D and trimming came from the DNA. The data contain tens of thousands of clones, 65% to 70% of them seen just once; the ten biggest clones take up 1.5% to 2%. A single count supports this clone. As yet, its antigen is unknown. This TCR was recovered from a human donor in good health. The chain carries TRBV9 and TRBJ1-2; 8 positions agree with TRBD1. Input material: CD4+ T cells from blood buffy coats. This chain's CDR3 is CASSVDGRGLGYTF. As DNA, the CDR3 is TGTGCCAGCAGCGTAGACGGCAGGGGGCTTGGCTACACCTTC. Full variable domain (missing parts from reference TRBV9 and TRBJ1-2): DSGVTQTPKHLITATGQRVTLRCSPRSGDLSVYWYQQSLDQGLQFLIQYYNGEERAKGNILERFSAQQFPDLHSELNLSSLELGDSALYFCASSVDGRGLGYTFGSGTRLTVV.